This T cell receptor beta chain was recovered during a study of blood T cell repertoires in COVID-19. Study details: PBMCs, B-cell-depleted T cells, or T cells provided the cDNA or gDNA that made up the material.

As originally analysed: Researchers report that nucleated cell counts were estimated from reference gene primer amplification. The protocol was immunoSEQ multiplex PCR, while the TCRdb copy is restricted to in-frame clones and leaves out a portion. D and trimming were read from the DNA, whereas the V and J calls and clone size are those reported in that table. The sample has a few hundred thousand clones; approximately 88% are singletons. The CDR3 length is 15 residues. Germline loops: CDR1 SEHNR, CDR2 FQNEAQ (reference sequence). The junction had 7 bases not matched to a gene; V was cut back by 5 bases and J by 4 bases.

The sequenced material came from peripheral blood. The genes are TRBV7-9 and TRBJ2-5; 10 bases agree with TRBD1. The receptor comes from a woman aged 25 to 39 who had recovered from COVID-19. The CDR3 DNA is TGTGCCAGCAGCCCGACAGGGGGCTTTTTAGAGACCCAGTACTTC. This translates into CASSPTGGFLETQYF.